This T cell receptor beta chain originates from a study of blood T cell repertoires in COVID-19 (dated by TCRdb to 2018 to 2021). About the full investigation: The collaborator samples originated in the United States, Italy and Spain and spanned the acute and convalescent phases of COVID-19. The prospective study material was composed of cDNA or gDNA derived from T cells, B-cell-depleted T cells, or PBMCs. Deeply sampled blood TCRbeta repertoires from subjects exposed to, actively infected with, or recovered from COVID-19 were included in the dataset. The repertoires were made available in a free public database intended to serve as a resource for research on the immune response to SARS-CoV-2. Samples were obtained from the ongoing ImmuneRACE study (first 160 participants) and from about 1,300 subjects provided by 6 global collaborators. Sample metadata almost always included a de-identified subject ID, COVID-19 status, age in years and sex. HLA class I and class II types, where available, came from metadata supplied by the sample provider rather than from assay-based typing.

As for this clone: Its antigen is unknown. Base qualities were left out, and no much larger clone turns up one base away.

Between the V and J ends, shortened by 5 bases and 4 bases respectively, the junction contains 18 bases. CDR3 length: 15 amino acids, cysteine to phenylalanine. Only the CDR3 DNA stays, 45 bases, in frame from base 1. CDR1 MDHEN and CDR2 SYDVKM are derived from the germline V gene. Here is what the overall study found, with its caveats: Clinical and demographic metadata were provided uncurated, with the amount varying by source and participant.

Whole blood was collected in K2EDTA tubes by collaborating institutions according to the institutions' own protocols. For TCRbeta analysis, collaborators shipped samples in one of three forms: frozen whole blood, isolated PBMCs, or DNA extracted from either of those sample types. TCRbeta CDR3 regions were amplified from genomic DNA by means of the immunoSEQ Assay, a bias-controlled multiplex PCR. In the authors' own workflow: Within the assay, amplification of reference gene primers was used to estimate how many nucleated cells each sample contained. To quantify the absolute abundance of each unique TCRbeta CDR3 rearrangement, sequence reads were collapsed and filtered. For each sample, productive Simpson clonality was calculated as the square root of Simpson's diversity index across productive rearrangements. TCRdb holds this immuneACCESS table with in-frame rearrangements only. Some clones are missing; in checked studies, unresolved V genes explain under half, and the rest has no known cause. That table is the source of V, J and clone size, and D and trimming were worked out from the DNA. A total of around 15,000 clones appear in this sample, around 77% of them only once. The ten largest clonotypes hold roughly 15% of the sample.

The sequence came from a human donor in a cohort sampled during active COVID-19. Sample: peripheral blood. The sequence is built from TRBV28 and TRBJ2-7, and TRBD2 may be the D gene, going by 6 matching bases. The nucleotide sequence is TGTGCCAGCAGTCCGAACCTCTCCGGGGGTTACGAGCAGTACTTC. It encodes CASSPNLSGGYEQYF.